One sample yielded the 5 T cell receptor beta chains listed below, sequenced in a study of human T cells and chemical hapten exposure (dated by TCRdb to about 2021). Library preparation used RACE. Instrument used: NextSeq 500. TCRdb reworked the public reads: Q25 trimming with fastp, MiXCR clone assembly, productive beta chains retained. Duplicate CDR3 protein sequences are folded into a single record with the most common DNA and genes. This sample lists over 80,000 distinct CDR3 sequences; 11% were detected once. Together, the top ten hold 0.8% to 1.2% of the sample. Reading the label with the study, this specimen's time point is: patch test 3, about 24 weeks after DPC sensitization. The treatment or condition label of this sample denotes: therapeutic diphenylcyclopropenone sensitization with weekly scalp DPC. The specimen was whole blood, collected in connection with sensitization to the hapten diphenylcyclopropenone (DPC). The origin of the receptors is a woman under 40 with alopecia areata. Some clones in this sample may be carry-over from other donors' samples.

The table lists this clonotype with many counts. The V gene is TRBV4-1, the J gene TRBJ2-1; tentatively, D is TRBD2 (7 bases). Germline CDR1 reads MGHRA; CDR2 reads YSYEKL. The CDR3 has 18 residues. Deletions cut 4 bases from V and 0 bases from J, with 19 bases between. For the CDR3, the DNA is TGCGCCAGCAGCCGCCCCCCGGGGGGCTTAAGCTCCTACAATGAGCAGTTCTTC. Translation gives CASSRPPGGLSSYNEQFF.

To note about this clonotype: A read error may explain this, as a much larger clone is one base away. The J gene is TRBJ2-1, the V gene TRBV7-3, with 7 nucleotides matching TRBD2. The CDR3 is 17 amino acids. Germline CDR1 reads SGHTA; CDR2 reads FQGTGA. The CDR3, as DNA: TGTGTCAGCAGCTTATTGGCAGGCCCCGCGGGAGAGGGTGAGCAGTTCTTC. This sequence encodes CVSSLLAGPAGEGEQFF.

This clonotype has at least ten counts. This sequence joins TRBV28 and TRBJ1-4; unclear D gene. Trimming cost V 7 bases and J 7 bases, with 13 bases left between them. Germline CDR1 MDHEN, CDR2 SYDVKM. The CDR3 has 13 residues. Here the CDR3 DNA reads TGTGCCAGCATGGCCAGTGCCCTTGAAAAACTGTTTTTT. It specifies CASMASALEKLFF.

This clonotype came up a few times. The V gene is TRBV19, the J gene TRBJ2-6, with no clear D. This CDR3 is built from 17 residues. Looked up from germline, CDR1 is LNHDA and CDR2 is SQIVND (reference sequence). Trimming stripped 4 bases from V and 0 bases from J, with 13 bases between. In nucleotides, the CDR3 is TGTGCCAGTAGTAAATCAGGTATAAACTCTGGGGCCAACGTCCTGACTTTC. It codes for CASSKSGINSGANVLTF.

The V gene is TRBV20-1, the J gene TRBJ2-3; D not certain. V gave up 5 bases and J gave up 7 bases, with 28 bases separating them. Germline CDR1 reads DFQATT; CDR2 reads SNEGSKA (reference sequence). The CDR3 extends over 17 amino acids. CDR3 loop: CSAGKKDGYTAVNTQYF. Here the CDR3 DNA reads TGCAGTGCTGGCAAGAAGGACGGCTATACAGCCGTGAATACGCAGTATTTT.